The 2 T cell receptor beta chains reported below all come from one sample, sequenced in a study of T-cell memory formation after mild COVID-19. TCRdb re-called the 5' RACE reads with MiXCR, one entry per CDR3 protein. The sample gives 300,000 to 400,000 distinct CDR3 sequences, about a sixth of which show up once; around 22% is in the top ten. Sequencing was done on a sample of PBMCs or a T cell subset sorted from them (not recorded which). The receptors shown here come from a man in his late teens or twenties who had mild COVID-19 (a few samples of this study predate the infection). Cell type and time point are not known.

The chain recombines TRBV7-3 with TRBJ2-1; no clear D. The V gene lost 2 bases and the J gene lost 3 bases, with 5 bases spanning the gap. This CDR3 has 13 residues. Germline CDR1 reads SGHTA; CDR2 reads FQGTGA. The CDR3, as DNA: TGTGCCAGCAGCTTACAACTCTACAATGAGCAGTTCTTC. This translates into CASSLQLYNEQFF.

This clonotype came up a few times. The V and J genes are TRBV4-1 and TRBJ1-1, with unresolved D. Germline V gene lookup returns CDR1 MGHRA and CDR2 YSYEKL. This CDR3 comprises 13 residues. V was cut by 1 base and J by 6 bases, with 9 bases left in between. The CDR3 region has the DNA TGCGCCAGCAGCCAAGGCGTTCTCGCTGAAGCTTTCTTT. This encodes CASSQGVLAEAFF.